This TCR beta chain was captured in a study of tumor-infiltrating lymphocytes in primary liver carcinoma. Study-wide results and limits: Owing to bulk unsorted samples, no comparison was made between CD4+ and CD8+ repertoires.

Total RNA amounting to 500 ng was the source from which TCR beta cDNA was made with a constant-region primer. Slightly modified ARM-PCR, run as three nested multiplex PCR rounds, produced the TCR beta libraries. Primers for the first two PCR rounds were TRBV1-TRBV30 forward primers and a C-beta reverse primer (10 cycles per round). One entry per CDR3 protein, called by TCRdb with MiXCR from the multiplex PCR reads. The table shows 300,000 to 400,000 distinct CDR3 sequences, with less than 75% occurring only once. As regards this clonotype: Antigen unknown.

Unsorted whole blood yielded blood RNA, and germline DNA was extracted as well. V lost 9 bases, J lost 4 bases, and 12 bases stayed unmatched. The germline V gene has CDR1 MNHNS and CDR2 SASEGT. This CDR3 contains 15 residues. The TCR sequence derives from a man aged 35 to 55 with primary liver carcinoma and hepatitis B virus infection. This chain joins TRBV6-1 and TRBJ2-1; 7 nucleotides line up with TRBD1. Material for sequencing was peripheral blood. The CDR3 sequence: CASSNPGQWYNEQFF. Written as DNA, the CDR3 is TGTGCCAGTAGCAATCCGGGACAGTGGTACAATGAGCAGTTCTTC.